A selection of T cell receptor beta chains follows, all from one sample in a study of STAT3 mutations in large granular lymphocyte leukemia. Profiling relied on immunoSEQ multiplex PCR, and the TCRdb table lists in-frame clones only, not all of them. The data hold around 30,000 clones, with around 87% observed a single time. Sequencing used peripheral blood mononuclear cells. The receptors here all came from a man aged 60 to 69 with T-cell large granular lymphocyte leukemia. Some clones in this sample may be carry-over from other donors' samples. Each CDR3 is given with its conserved first and last residue. Part of the rows lack a size; the others show once, few, many or a class for expanded clones.

size	V	J	CDR3
once	TRBV18	TRBJ1-3	CASSQEANSGNTIYF
-	TRBV5-6	TRBJ2-3	CASKLRLAGAPDTQYF
-	TRBV15	TRBJ1-3	CATRESSGNTIYF
once	TRBV11-2	TRBJ2-5	CASSLMRLGGSQETQYF
-	TRBV6-1	TRBJ2-3	CASSEVLAGWADTQYF
-	TRBV11-2	TRBJ2-7	CASSLDLLAYEQYF
-	TRBV14	TRBJ1-2	CASSQEQGARGYTF
-	TRBV5-5	TRBJ1-5	CASSYGTGSPGQPQHF
few	TRBV6-1	TRBJ2-7	CASNPGPLYEQYF
once	TRBV6-5	TRBJ2-5	CASSRPRGGQETQYF